The clone carrying this TCR beta chain is a singleton in its sample. These data belong to a study of blood T cell repertoires in COVID-19. The V end lost 0 bases, the J end lost 7 bases, and 8 bases lay between the germline ends. Germline assignment: CDR1 SGHKS and CDR2 YYEKEE (reference sequence). The length of the CDR3 is 13 residues. The protocol was immunoSEQ multiplex PCR, while the TCRdb copy is restricted to in-frame clones and leaves out a portion. The sample carries about 180,000 clones, around four fifths recorded once. Sequencing used peripheral blood. The clonotype originates from a man in his 70s with active or convalescent COVID-19. This chain links TRBV5-5 with TRBJ2-1; unclear D gene. The CDR3 is CASSLASRNEQFF. CDR3 sequence (DNA): TGTGCCAGCAGCTTGGCTTCTAGGAATGAGCAGTTCTTC.